Listed below are T cell receptor beta chains from one sample, sequenced in a study of blood T cell repertoires in COVID-19. The method was immunoSEQ multiplex PCR; TCRdb's version includes in-frame clones alone and lacks a portion of them. The sample carries 300,000 to 400,000 clones, around 89% recorded once. Sequences were obtained from PBMCs or T cells enriched from blood (not recorded which). All receptors come from a man aged 18 to 29 who had recovered from COVID-19. Each CDR3 is given without its conserved first and last residue.

V gene,J gene,CDR3 protein
TRBV29-1,TRBJ1-2,SAKGGSYGYT
TRBV3-1/TRBV3-2,TRBJ1-5,ASSQGTGGQQPQH
TRBV19,TRBJ1-1,ASAGQGGEAF
TRBV19,TRBJ2-7,ATATANSYEQY
TRBV4-1,TRBJ2-7,ASSQEPDRAYEQY
TRBV10-3,TRBJ2-1,ATMGQGQFNEQF
TRBV3-1/TRBV3-2,TRBJ2-7,ASAQGDRYLYEQY
TRBV15,TRBJ2-5,ATSRANPTGEETQY
TRBV4-1,TRBJ2-3,ASSPTSLSTDTQY
TRBV5-1,TRBJ2-3,ASSPAGGSTDTQY
TRBV28,TRBJ1-4,ASSSPNEKLF
TRBV18,TRBJ2-5,ASSPDTRAETQY
TRBV28,TRBJ2-1,ASSPRTSGPITHEQF
TRBV29-1,TRBJ2-3,SVRTRLAGANTQY
TRBV29-1,TRBJ2-2,SVSVPDRINTGELF
TRBV5-1,TRBJ1-2,ASSTGQENYGYT
TRBV9,TRBJ2-7,ASSVDPVGLYEQY
TRBV27,TRBJ1-6,ASSLEGGLNSPLH
TRBV29-1,TRBJ2-7,SVSGRVSYEQY
TRBV4-1,TRBJ1-2,ASSQDAGVNYGYT
TRBV19,TRBJ2-7,ASAVGQPIYEQY
TRBV2,TRBJ2-3,ASYRHLSTDTQY